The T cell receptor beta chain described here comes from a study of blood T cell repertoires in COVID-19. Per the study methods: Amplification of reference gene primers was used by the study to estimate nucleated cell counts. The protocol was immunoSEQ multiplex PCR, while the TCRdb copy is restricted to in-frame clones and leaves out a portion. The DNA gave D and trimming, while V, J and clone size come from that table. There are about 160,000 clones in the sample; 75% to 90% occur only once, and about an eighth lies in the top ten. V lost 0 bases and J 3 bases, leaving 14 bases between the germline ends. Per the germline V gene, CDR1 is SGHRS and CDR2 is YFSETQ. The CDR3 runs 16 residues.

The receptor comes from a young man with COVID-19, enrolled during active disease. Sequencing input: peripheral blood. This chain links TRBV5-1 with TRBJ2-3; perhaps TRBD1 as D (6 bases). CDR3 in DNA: TGCGCCAGCAGCTTGGGAGCCAGGGGACCAACAGATACGCAGTATTTT. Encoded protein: CASSLGARGPTDTQYF.